What follows are 29 T cell receptor beta chains derived from one specimen sequenced in a study of T cells in Graves' hyperthyroidism and ophthalmopathy. Amplified TCR beta CDR3 regions derived from RNA transcripts. An initial round of RT-PCR targeting the TCR CDR3 relied on the HTBI primer set. Each CDR3 protein gets one entry after TCRdb re-called the multiplex PCR reads with MiXCR. Here the sample spans about 640,000 distinct CDR3 sequences, about 45% being singletons. Sequencing was carried out using peripheral blood or thyroid tissue (not recorded which). The origin of the receptors is an adult man with Graves' disease, either hyperthyroidism or ophthalmopathy (not recorded which).

This clonotype occurred a few times. The chain is built from TRBV2 and TRBJ1-1, with TRBD1 as a possible D gene (5 bases). Trimming shortened V by 7 bases and J by 4 bases, and 16 bases separated the two germline ends. CDR1 is SNHLY and CDR2 is FYNNEI in the germline V gene. The CDR3 length is 14 residues. The CDR3 here is CASTLGGGGTEAFF. The CDR3 bases are TGTGCCAGCACCCTTGGGGGGGGTGGCACTGAAGCTTTCTTT.

As regards this clonotype: This may stem from a read error, because a much larger clone lies one nucleotide away. The chain combines TRBV10-3 with TRBJ1-1; D is uncertain. This CDR3 contains 13 residues. Germline V gene lookup returns CDR1 ENHRY and CDR2 SYGVKD. CDR3 DNA sequence: TGTGCCACCAAGAGGGTCATGAACACTGGAGCTTTCTTT. This gives the protein CATKRVMNTGAFF.

V gene TRBV7-9 combines with J gene TRBJ1-5; TRBD1 matches 12 bases. Trimming took 4 bases from V and 1 from J; bases not matched to a gene: 5. Germline-derived CDR1 and CDR2 are SEHNR and FQNEAQ (reference sequence). The CDR3 extends over 17 amino acids. For the CDR3, the DNA is TGTGCCAGCAGCTCGGGACAGGGGGCGGAGAGCAATCAGCCCCAGCATTTT. Its translation is CASSSGQGAESNQPQHF.

This clonotype is a singleton in its sample. The rearrangement uses TRBV7-2 and TRBJ1-2, with 12 bases that match TRBD1. The CDR3 is made up of 17 amino acids. Germline V gene sequence: CDR1 SGHTA, CDR2 FQGNSA. The trim removed 5 bases at V and 5 bases at J, leaving 12 bases unmatched. The CDR3 bases are TGTGCCAGCAGCCTAGTCGTGGGACAGGGGGCGATGTATGGCTACACCTTC. Amino acid sequence: CASSLVVGQGAMYGYTF.

The chain combines TRBV24-1 with TRBJ2-2; no clear D gene. There are 15 residues in the CDR3. The germline V and J ends were trimmed by 7 bases and 0 bases, with 11 bases remaining between them. Germline values: CDR1 KGHDR, CDR2 SFDVKD. As DNA, the CDR3 is TGTGCCACCAGAGTGACAAGCGCGAACACCGGGGAGCTGTTTTTT. It translates to CATRVTSANTGELFF.

CDR3 sequence (DNA): TGTGCCAGCAGCCAGGAAGGACAGGGGGCGCCCTACGAGCAGTACTTC. Its protein product is CASSQEGQGAPYEQYF. J is TRBJ2-7 and V is TRBV7-9; 11 nucleotides match TRBD1. The CDR3 is made up of 16 amino acids. Germline V gives CDR1 SEHNR, CDR2 FQNEAQ (reference sequence). V was pared by 5 bases and J by 2 bases, with 8 bases of the junction left unmatched.

The chain carries TRBV15 and TRBJ2-6, with a weak D call TRBD2 (6 bases). The CDR3 is 18 residues long. Germline V gene data show CDR1 as LNHNV and CDR2 as YYDKDF (reference sequence). V was trimmed by 3 bases and J by 1 base, leaving 16 bases between them. The CDR3 DNA sequence: TGTGCCACCAGCAGGGACCGGGGGTTAGGTTCTGGGGCCAACGTCCTGACTTTC. Its translation: CATSRDRGLGSGANVLTF.

The CDR3 nucleotides are TGTGCCAGCAGTGAGTTGACAGGGAGCAATCAGCCCCAGCATTTT. Amino acid sequence: CASSELTGSNQPQHF. The chain recombines TRBV2 with TRBJ1-5, with 7 positions matching TRBD1. With 3 bases clipped from V and 1 base from J, the junction kept 3 bases outside the gene matches. CDR1 and CDR2 (germline): SNHLY, FYNNEI. This CDR3 has 15 residues.

This clonotype has only a few counts. J is TRBJ1-6 and V is TRBV7-9; D not certain. CDR3 length: 14 residues. The V gene lost 7 bases and the J gene lost 9 bases, with 16 bases spanning the gap. CDR1 and CDR2 from the germline V gene are SEHNR and FQNEAQ (reference sequence). CDR3 bases: TGTGCCAGCACCTCATTGCAGACCGGTTCACCCCTCCACTTT. It yields the protein CASTSLQTGSPLHF. The whole variable domain, filled in from reference TRBV7-9 and TRBJ1-6, reads DTGVSQNPRHKITKRGQNVTFRCDPISEHNRLYWYRQTLGQGPEFLTYFQNEAQLEKSRLLSDRFSAERPKGSFSTLEIQRTEQGDSAMYLCASTSLQTGSPLHFGNGTRLTVT.

Ten or more counts support this clonotype. V gene TRBV10-2 combines with J gene TRBJ1-1; D not certain. Germline V CDR1 and CDR2: WSHSY, SAAADI. This CDR3 has 16 residues. V was clipped by 6 bases and J by 1 base, with 18 bases between them. CDR3 sequence: CASRPLQTTSNTEAFF. The CDR3 DNA is TGCGCCAGCAGGCCTCTACAGACGACCTCGAACACTGAAGCTTTCTTT.

This sequence joins TRBV10-2 and TRBJ1-6; 9 positions agree with TRBD1. With V trimmed by 8 bases and J by 7 bases, 6 bases remained unmatched. Germline V gene data show CDR1 as WSHSY and CDR2 as SAAADI. The CDR3 covers 14 residues. CDR3 region: CASLDRGDNSPLHF. Here the CDR3 DNA reads TGCGCCAGCCTGGACAGGGGAGACAATTCACCCCTCCACTTT.

This rearrangement joins TRBV29-1 to TRBJ1-1; 11 bases align to TRBD1. Unmatched junction bases numbered 4, after V lost 5 bases and J lost 5 bases. CDR3 length equals 13 residues. The germline gives CDR1 SQVTM, CDR2 ANQGSEA. This CDR3 reads CSVRDRGWTEAFF. The DNA of the CDR3 is TGCAGCGTTAGGGACAGGGGGTGGACTGAAGCTTTCTTT.

The chain is built from TRBV7-9 and TRBJ1-5; weak D call: TRBD1 (5 bases). The CDR3 is 12 amino acids. The germline V and J ends were trimmed by 5 bases and 6 bases, with 8 bases remaining between them. Germline lookup yields CDR1 SEHNR and CDR2 FQNEAQ (reference sequence). For the CDR3, the DNA is TGTGCCAGCAGCATAGGGGCTCAGCCCCAGCATTTT. Amino acid sequence: CASSIGAQPQHF.

The CDR3: CASSIQPRLSNQPQHF. The CDR3 coding sequence is TGTGCCAGTAGTATACAGCCCAGATTAAGCAATCAGCCCCAGCATTTT. The V call is TRBV19, the J call TRBJ1-5; D ambiguous. The CDR3 extends over 16 amino acids. The V end lost 2 bases, the J end lost 1 base, and 12 bases lay between the germline ends. In germline, CDR1 is LNHDA, CDR2 SQIVND (reference sequence).

On this clonotype: A much larger clone lies a single base off, so this may be a read error. The genes are TRBV24-1 and TRBJ1-5; 8 nucleotides align to TRBD1. Germline-derived CDR1 and CDR2 are KGHDR and SFDVKD. J was trimmed by 5 bases and V by 3 bases; bases with no gene match: 8. The CDR3 is 16 amino acids. The DNA for the CDR3 is TGTGCCACCAGTGATGAACAGGGGGGCCTCTATCAGCCCCAGCATTTT. It codes for CATSDEQGGLYQPQHF.

As regards this clonotype: A read error may explain this, as a much larger clone is one base away. The conserved final phenylalanine or tryptophan is absent from the CDR3, which likely points to a read error. V is TRBV5-1 and J is TRBJ1-1; 7 nucleotides agree with TRBD1. V shed 0 bases and J 1 base; nucleotides not matched to a gene: 6. CDR1 and CDR2 from the germline V gene are SGHRS and YFSETQ. CDR3 length: 16 residues. CDR3 sequence reads: CASSLGTGEGNTEAFS. The CDR3 nucleotides read TGCGCCAGCAGCTTGGGTACAGGGGAGGGGAACACTGAAGCTTTCTCT.

This chain uses TRBV25-1 with TRBJ1-2; perhaps TRBD1 as D (5 bases). This CDR3 region has 13 residues. The germline V gene encodes CDR1 MGHDK and CDR2 SYGVNS. V lost 7 bases and J lost 6, with 15 bases in between. The CDR3 reads CASKGNTGNGYTF. DNA for the CDR3: TGTGCCAGCAAGGGGAACACGGGTAATGGCTACACCTTC.

The chain employs TRBV25-1 and TRBJ1-6; 8 bases align to TRBD1. This CDR3 has 14 amino acids. CDR1 MGHDK and CDR2 SYGVNS come from the germline V gene. V trimming: 6 bases; J trimming: 8 bases; junction bases outside the gene matches: 6. CDR3 bases: TGTGCCAGCAGACCCGGGACAGGAGATTCACCCCTCCACTTT. Translating gives CASRPGTGDSPLHF.

Notes on this clonotype: A much more abundant neighbour one base away suggests this may be a read error. V and J are TRBV29-1 and TRBJ1-1, with D maybe TRBD1 (6 bases). CDR3 size: 11 residues. Germline CDR1 is SQVTM and CDR2 is ANQGSEA. The germline V and J ends were trimmed by 7 bases and 6 bases, with 12 bases remaining between them. CDR3: CSALQGAEAFF. For the CDR3, the DNA is TGCAGCGCTTTACAGGGCGCTGAAGCTTTCTTT.

In its sample, this clonotype was seen many times. The rearrangement joins TRBV19 to TRBJ1-5, with D possibly TRBD1 on 5 matching bases. This CDR3 is 14 amino acids long. Trimming removed 6 bases at V and 6 bases at J, with 15 bases between. Germline V gives CDR1 LNHDA, CDR2 SQIVND (reference sequence). CDR3 region: CASSNSGLGQPQHF. The CDR3 DNA reads TGTGCCAGTAGCAACTCAGGGCTAGGTCAGCCCCAGCATTTT. Filled out from reference TRBV19 and TRBJ1-5, the complete variable domain reads DGGITQSPKYLFRKEGQNVTLSCEQNLNHDAMYWYRQDPGQGLRLIYYSQIVNDFQKGDIAEGYSVSREKKESFPLTVTSAQKNPTAFYLCASSNSGLGQPQHFGDGTRLSIL.

This clonotype was observed at least ten times. This chain joins TRBV7-2 and TRBJ2-7; D is unclear. Germline values: CDR1 SGHTA, CDR2 FQGNSA. With 1 base removed from V and 0 bases from J, the gap between germline ends came to 7 bases. The CDR3 has 14 amino acids. CDR3 in amino acids: CASSLVSYSYEQYF. CDR3 DNA: TGTGCCAGCAGCTTAGTTTCGTACTCCTACGAGCAGTACTTC.

This clonotype came up a few times. The chain uses TRBV7-9 and TRBJ1-4; the match to TRBD1 covers 8 bases. Germline CDR1 and CDR2: SEHNR and FQNEAQ (reference sequence). Unmatched junction bases numbered 8, after V lost 6 bases and J lost 8 bases. The CDR3 covers 14 residues. The CDR3 protein is CASSQQGGVEKLFF. Written as DNA, the CDR3 is TGTGCCAGCAGTCAACAGGGGGGAGTCGAAAAACTGTTTTTT.

This chain joins TRBV24-1 and TRBJ1-3; TRBD1 agrees at 7 bases. The trim removed 2 bases at V and 8 bases at J, leaving 11 bases unmatched. The CDR3 totals 16 residues. Germline CDR1 is KGHDR and CDR2 is SFDVKD. CDR3 nucleotides: TGTGCCACCAGTGATTCCCGACAGGGAAGGGAAGACACCATATATTTT. As protein: CATSDSRQGREDTIYF.

This clonotype has a handful of counts. V gene TRBV20-1 combines with J gene TRBJ2-7, with D perhaps being TRBD1 or TRBD2 (5 bases each). CDR1 is DFQATT and CDR2 is SNEGSKA in the germline V gene (reference sequence). The CDR3 length is 13 residues. V shed 6 bases and J shed 2 bases, with 14 bases lying between them. The CDR3 loop is CSAREWGAYEQYF. CDR3 bases: TGCAGTGCGAGGGAATGGGGCGCCTACGAGCAGTACTTC.

This chain joins TRBV20-1 and TRBJ2-5; D may be TRBD2 (6 bases). Per germline, CDR1 DFQATT and CDR2 SNEGSKA (reference sequence). Trimming removed 3 bases from V and 4 bases from J, with 15 bases in between. The CDR3 extends over 14 amino acids. The CDR3 region has the DNA TGCAGTGCTAGCTTCGGTCTGGGGGGAGAGACCCAGTACTTC. This translates into CSASFGLGGETQYF.

The rearrangement uses TRBV6-5 and TRBJ2-7, with unresolved D. CDR1 and CDR2 from the germline V gene are MNHEY and SVGAGI. Trimming took 7 bases from V and 5 from J, leaving 12 bases between them. The CDR3 is made up of 12 amino acids. The CDR3 DNA is TGTGCCAGCACCCCAGATAGGGACGAGCAGTACTTC. The encoded protein is CASTPDRDEQYF.

This clonotype was seen just once. A much larger clone differs by one base, so this may be a read error. V usage is TRBV15 and J usage is TRBJ1-1, with TRBD1 matching over 11 bases. Germline values: CDR1 LNHNV, CDR2 YYDKDF (reference sequence). The CDR3 consists of 14 residues. CDR3 nucleotide sequence: TGTGCCACCCGCCGGGACAGGGGGAACACTGGAGCTTTCTTT. It specifies CATRRDRGNTGAFF.

This clonotype was counted only a few times. This chain links TRBV20-1 with TRBJ2-7; 8 nucleotides match TRBD2. Germline trimming cut 5 bases from V and 7 bases from J; bases unmatched to any gene: 16. Looked up from germline, CDR1 is DFQATT and CDR2 is SNEGSKA (reference sequence). CDR3 length: 15 residues. CDR3 in amino acids: CSAVASGLSKGEQYF. CDR3 bases: TGCAGTGCTGTCGCTAGCGGGTTATCCAAAGGGGAGCAGTACTTC.

This clonotype was found many times. V gene TRBV7-6 combines with J gene TRBJ2-7; D unresolved. V lost 1 base and J lost 5, with 12 bases in between. This CDR3 has 14 residues. Looked up from germline, CDR1 is SGHVS and CDR2 is FNYEAQ. The CDR3 DNA reads as TGTGCCAGCAGCTTAGGATCTCATGAGGACGAGCAGTACTTC. Translated, it gives CASSLGSHEDEQYF.